Listed below are T cell receptor beta chains from one sample, sequenced in a study of T cells after yellow fever vaccination. One entry per CDR3 protein, called by TCRdb with MiXCR from the 5' RACE reads. The data hold 120,000 or so distinct CDR3 sequences, with roughly 15% observed a single time. The sample in question was CD8+ T cells sorted from PBMCs, obtained 5 days after the yellow fever booster vaccination. The receptors come from a man younger than 35 who received the YFV17D yellow fever vaccine. The CDR3 runs from the conserved cysteine through the conserved F or W.

V	J	CDR3
TRBV11-2	TRBJ2-5	CASSLKGRQGETQYF
TRBV5-1	TRBJ2-4	CASSFGTGVNIQYF
TRBV4-2	TRBJ2-7	CASSPDTSYEQYF
TRBV4-1	TRBJ2-7	CASSQRRSSYEQYF
TRBV12-3/TRBV12-4	TRBJ1-4	CASSPRGWANEKLFF
TRBV27	TRBJ2-1	CASSFLPGTSGSNEQFF
TRBV12-3/TRBV12-4	TRBJ2-1	CATGAENNEQFF
TRBV25-1	TRBJ2-3	CASSVGTGSSTDTQYF
TRBV12-3/TRBV12-4	TRBJ2-3	CASSLDGQGTDTQYF
TRBV10-3	TRBJ2-5	CAISEPAGGPMETQYF
TRBV19	TRBJ2-7	CASSPMGQGPYEQYF
TRBV12-3/TRBV12-4	TRBJ2-1	CASSSNLYNEQFF
TRBV20-1	TRBJ2-1	CSADDGDRKLDEQFF
TRBV15	TRBJ2-3	CATSRDWGHTDTQYF
TRBV7-9	TRBJ1-1	CASSLGVRMNTEAFF
TRBV12-3/TRBV12-4	TRBJ1-2	CASSFSDNYGYTF
TRBV7-9	TRBJ1-2	CASSSETVLQGYTF
TRBV29-1	TRBJ2-1	CSVVGETGVNEQFF
TRBV4-2	TRBJ1-1	CASSQAPGQGGSTEAFF
TRBV4-1	TRBJ2-7	CASSQELAGTYEQYF